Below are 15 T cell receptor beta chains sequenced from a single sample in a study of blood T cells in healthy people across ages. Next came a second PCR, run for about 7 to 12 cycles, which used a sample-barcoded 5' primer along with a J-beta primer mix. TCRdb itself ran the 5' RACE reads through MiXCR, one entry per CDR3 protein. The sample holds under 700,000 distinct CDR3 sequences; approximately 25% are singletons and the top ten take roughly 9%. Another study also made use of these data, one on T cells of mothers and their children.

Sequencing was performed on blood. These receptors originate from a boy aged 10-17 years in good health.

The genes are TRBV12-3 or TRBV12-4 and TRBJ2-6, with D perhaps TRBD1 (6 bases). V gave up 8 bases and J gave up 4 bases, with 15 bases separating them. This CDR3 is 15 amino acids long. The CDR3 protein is CASFKTGSGANVLTF. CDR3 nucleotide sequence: TGTGCCAGCTTCAAAACAGGGTCCGGGGCCAACGTCCTGACTTTC.

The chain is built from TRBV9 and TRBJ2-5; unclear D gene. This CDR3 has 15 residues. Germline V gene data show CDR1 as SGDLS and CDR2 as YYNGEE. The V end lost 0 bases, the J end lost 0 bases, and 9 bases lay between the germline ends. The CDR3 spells CASSVGARDQETQYF. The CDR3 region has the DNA TGTGCCAGCAGCGTAGGGGCACGGGACCAAGAGACCCAGTACTTC.

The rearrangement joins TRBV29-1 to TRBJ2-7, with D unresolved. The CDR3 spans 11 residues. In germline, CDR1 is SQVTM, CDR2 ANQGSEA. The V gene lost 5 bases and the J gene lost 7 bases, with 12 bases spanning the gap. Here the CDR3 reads CSVLRDPEQYF. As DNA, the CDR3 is TGCAGCGTTCTTAGAGATCCAGAGCAGTACTTC.

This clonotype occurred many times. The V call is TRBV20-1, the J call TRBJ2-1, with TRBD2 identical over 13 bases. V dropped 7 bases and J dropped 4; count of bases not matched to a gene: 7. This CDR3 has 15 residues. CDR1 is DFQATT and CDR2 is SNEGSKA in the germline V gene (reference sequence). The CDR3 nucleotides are TGCAGTGAAACAGGGGGACTAGCGGGATACAATGAGCAGTTCTTC. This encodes CSETGGLAGYNEQFF.

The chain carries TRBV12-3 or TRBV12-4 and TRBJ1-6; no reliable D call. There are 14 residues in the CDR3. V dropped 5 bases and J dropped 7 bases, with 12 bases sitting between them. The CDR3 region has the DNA TGTGCCAGCAGTAGGAAGTGGGAAAATTCACCCCTCCACTTT. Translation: CASSRKWENSPLHF.

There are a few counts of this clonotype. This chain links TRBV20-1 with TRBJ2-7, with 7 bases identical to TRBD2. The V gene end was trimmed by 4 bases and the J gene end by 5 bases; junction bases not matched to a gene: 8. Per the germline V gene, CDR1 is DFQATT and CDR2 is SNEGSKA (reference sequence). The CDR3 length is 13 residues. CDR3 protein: CSANAGDSHEQYF. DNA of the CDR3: TGCAGTGCTAACGCGGGGGATTCCCACGAGCAGTACTTC.

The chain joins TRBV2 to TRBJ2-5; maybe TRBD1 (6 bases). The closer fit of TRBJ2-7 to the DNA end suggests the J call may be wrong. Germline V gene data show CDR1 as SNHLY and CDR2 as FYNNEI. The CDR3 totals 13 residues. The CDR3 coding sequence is TGTGCCAGCAGTGAGGGGGCCTCCTACGAGCAGTACTTC. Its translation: CASSEGASYEQYF.

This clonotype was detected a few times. DNA for the CDR3: TGTGCCAGCAGCCCTGTGGGGGCGAGAAGTGAAAAACTGTTTTTT. Translation: CASSPVGARSEKLFF. The chain joins TRBV5-5 to TRBJ1-4, with a weak D call TRBD1 (6 bases). Trimming stripped 4 bases from V and 7 bases from J, with 17 bases between. The length of the CDR3 is 15 residues. The germline gives CDR1 SGHKS, CDR2 YYEKEE (reference sequence). Drawing the rest from reference TRBV5-5 and TRBJ1-4, the complete variable domain is DAGVTQSPTHLIKTRGQQVTLRCSPISGHKSVSWYQQVLGQGPQFIFQYYEKEERGRGNFPDRFSARQFPNYSSELNVNALLLGDSALYLCASSPVGARSEKLFFGSGTQLSVL.

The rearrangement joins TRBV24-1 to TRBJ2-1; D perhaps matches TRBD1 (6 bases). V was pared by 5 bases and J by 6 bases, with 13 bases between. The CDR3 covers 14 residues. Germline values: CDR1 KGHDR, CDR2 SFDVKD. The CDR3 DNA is TGTGCCACCAGTGGGGGGCTAACGTCCAATGAGCAGTTCTTC. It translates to CATSGGLTSNEQFF.

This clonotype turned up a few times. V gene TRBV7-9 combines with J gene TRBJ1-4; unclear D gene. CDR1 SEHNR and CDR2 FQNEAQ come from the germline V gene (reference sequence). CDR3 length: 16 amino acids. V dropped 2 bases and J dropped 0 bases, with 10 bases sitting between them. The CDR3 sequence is CASSLRQPSTNEKLFF. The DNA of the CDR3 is TGTGCCAGCAGCTTACGGCAGCCTTCAACTAATGAAAAACTGTTTTTT.

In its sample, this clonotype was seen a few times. CDR3 DNA: TGTGCCAGCAGCCCGGGACTAGCGGGGACCCAAGAGACCCAGTACTTC. This encodes CASSPGLAGTQETQYF. This chain joins TRBV7-2 and TRBJ2-5; 13 bases map to TRBD2. CDR1 is SGHTA and CDR2 is FQGNSA in the germline V gene. The CDR3 has 16 amino acids. Trimming took 5 bases from V and 1 from J; bases not matched to a gene: 4.

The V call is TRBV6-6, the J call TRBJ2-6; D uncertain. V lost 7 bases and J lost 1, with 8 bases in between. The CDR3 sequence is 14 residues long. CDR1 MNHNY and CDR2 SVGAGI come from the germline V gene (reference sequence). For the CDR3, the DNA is TGTGCCAGCACCGCAGGTTCTGGGGCCAACGTCCTGACTTTC. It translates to CASTAGSGANVLTF.

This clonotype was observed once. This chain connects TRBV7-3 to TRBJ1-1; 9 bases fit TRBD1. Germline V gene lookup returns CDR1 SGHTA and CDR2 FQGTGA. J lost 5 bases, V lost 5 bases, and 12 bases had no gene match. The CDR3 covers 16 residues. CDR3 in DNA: TGTGCCAGCAGCCCTAGGGGGACAGGGAGTGGTACTGAAGCTTTCTTT. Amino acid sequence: CASSPRGTGSGTEAFF. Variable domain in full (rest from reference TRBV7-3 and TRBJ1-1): GAGVSQTPSNKVTEKGKYVELRCDPISGHTALYWYRQSLGQGPEFLIYFQGTGAADDSGLPNDRFFAVRPEGSVSTLKIQRTERGDSAVYLCASSPRGTGSGTEAFFGQGTRLTVV.

The CDR3: CAWSTGWAQAGELFF. The CDR3 DNA reads as TGTGCCTGGAGTACGGGTTGGGCCCAGGCCGGGGAGCTGTTTTTT. V and J are TRBV30 and TRBJ2-2; D unresolved. Germline loops: CDR1 GTSNPN, CDR2 SVGIG (reference sequence). The ends were cut back, 2 bases at V and 6 bases at J, with 16 bases in the middle. The CDR3 consists of 15 residues.

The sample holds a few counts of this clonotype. In nucleotides, the CDR3 is TGTGCCGTTAACAGGGAAAGGAACACTGAAGCTTTCTTT. It yields the protein CAVNRERNTEAFF. The chain recombines TRBV30 with TRBJ1-1; possibly TRBD1 for D (6 bases). The V gene's germline CDR1 is GTSNPN and CDR2 SVGIG (reference sequence). CDR3 size: 13 residues. Trimming took 8 bases from V and 1 from J, leaving 14 bases between them.